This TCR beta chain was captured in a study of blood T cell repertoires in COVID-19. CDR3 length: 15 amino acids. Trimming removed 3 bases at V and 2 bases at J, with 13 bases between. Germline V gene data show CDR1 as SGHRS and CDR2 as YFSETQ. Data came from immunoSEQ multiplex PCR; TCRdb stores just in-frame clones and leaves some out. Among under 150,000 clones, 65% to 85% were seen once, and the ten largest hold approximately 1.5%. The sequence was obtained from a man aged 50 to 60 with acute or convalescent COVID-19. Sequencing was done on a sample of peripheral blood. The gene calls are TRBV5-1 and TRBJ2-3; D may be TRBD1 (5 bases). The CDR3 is CASSSDTDNTDTQYF. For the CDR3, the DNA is TGCGCCAGCAGCTCCGACACGGACAACACAGATACGCAGTATTTT.